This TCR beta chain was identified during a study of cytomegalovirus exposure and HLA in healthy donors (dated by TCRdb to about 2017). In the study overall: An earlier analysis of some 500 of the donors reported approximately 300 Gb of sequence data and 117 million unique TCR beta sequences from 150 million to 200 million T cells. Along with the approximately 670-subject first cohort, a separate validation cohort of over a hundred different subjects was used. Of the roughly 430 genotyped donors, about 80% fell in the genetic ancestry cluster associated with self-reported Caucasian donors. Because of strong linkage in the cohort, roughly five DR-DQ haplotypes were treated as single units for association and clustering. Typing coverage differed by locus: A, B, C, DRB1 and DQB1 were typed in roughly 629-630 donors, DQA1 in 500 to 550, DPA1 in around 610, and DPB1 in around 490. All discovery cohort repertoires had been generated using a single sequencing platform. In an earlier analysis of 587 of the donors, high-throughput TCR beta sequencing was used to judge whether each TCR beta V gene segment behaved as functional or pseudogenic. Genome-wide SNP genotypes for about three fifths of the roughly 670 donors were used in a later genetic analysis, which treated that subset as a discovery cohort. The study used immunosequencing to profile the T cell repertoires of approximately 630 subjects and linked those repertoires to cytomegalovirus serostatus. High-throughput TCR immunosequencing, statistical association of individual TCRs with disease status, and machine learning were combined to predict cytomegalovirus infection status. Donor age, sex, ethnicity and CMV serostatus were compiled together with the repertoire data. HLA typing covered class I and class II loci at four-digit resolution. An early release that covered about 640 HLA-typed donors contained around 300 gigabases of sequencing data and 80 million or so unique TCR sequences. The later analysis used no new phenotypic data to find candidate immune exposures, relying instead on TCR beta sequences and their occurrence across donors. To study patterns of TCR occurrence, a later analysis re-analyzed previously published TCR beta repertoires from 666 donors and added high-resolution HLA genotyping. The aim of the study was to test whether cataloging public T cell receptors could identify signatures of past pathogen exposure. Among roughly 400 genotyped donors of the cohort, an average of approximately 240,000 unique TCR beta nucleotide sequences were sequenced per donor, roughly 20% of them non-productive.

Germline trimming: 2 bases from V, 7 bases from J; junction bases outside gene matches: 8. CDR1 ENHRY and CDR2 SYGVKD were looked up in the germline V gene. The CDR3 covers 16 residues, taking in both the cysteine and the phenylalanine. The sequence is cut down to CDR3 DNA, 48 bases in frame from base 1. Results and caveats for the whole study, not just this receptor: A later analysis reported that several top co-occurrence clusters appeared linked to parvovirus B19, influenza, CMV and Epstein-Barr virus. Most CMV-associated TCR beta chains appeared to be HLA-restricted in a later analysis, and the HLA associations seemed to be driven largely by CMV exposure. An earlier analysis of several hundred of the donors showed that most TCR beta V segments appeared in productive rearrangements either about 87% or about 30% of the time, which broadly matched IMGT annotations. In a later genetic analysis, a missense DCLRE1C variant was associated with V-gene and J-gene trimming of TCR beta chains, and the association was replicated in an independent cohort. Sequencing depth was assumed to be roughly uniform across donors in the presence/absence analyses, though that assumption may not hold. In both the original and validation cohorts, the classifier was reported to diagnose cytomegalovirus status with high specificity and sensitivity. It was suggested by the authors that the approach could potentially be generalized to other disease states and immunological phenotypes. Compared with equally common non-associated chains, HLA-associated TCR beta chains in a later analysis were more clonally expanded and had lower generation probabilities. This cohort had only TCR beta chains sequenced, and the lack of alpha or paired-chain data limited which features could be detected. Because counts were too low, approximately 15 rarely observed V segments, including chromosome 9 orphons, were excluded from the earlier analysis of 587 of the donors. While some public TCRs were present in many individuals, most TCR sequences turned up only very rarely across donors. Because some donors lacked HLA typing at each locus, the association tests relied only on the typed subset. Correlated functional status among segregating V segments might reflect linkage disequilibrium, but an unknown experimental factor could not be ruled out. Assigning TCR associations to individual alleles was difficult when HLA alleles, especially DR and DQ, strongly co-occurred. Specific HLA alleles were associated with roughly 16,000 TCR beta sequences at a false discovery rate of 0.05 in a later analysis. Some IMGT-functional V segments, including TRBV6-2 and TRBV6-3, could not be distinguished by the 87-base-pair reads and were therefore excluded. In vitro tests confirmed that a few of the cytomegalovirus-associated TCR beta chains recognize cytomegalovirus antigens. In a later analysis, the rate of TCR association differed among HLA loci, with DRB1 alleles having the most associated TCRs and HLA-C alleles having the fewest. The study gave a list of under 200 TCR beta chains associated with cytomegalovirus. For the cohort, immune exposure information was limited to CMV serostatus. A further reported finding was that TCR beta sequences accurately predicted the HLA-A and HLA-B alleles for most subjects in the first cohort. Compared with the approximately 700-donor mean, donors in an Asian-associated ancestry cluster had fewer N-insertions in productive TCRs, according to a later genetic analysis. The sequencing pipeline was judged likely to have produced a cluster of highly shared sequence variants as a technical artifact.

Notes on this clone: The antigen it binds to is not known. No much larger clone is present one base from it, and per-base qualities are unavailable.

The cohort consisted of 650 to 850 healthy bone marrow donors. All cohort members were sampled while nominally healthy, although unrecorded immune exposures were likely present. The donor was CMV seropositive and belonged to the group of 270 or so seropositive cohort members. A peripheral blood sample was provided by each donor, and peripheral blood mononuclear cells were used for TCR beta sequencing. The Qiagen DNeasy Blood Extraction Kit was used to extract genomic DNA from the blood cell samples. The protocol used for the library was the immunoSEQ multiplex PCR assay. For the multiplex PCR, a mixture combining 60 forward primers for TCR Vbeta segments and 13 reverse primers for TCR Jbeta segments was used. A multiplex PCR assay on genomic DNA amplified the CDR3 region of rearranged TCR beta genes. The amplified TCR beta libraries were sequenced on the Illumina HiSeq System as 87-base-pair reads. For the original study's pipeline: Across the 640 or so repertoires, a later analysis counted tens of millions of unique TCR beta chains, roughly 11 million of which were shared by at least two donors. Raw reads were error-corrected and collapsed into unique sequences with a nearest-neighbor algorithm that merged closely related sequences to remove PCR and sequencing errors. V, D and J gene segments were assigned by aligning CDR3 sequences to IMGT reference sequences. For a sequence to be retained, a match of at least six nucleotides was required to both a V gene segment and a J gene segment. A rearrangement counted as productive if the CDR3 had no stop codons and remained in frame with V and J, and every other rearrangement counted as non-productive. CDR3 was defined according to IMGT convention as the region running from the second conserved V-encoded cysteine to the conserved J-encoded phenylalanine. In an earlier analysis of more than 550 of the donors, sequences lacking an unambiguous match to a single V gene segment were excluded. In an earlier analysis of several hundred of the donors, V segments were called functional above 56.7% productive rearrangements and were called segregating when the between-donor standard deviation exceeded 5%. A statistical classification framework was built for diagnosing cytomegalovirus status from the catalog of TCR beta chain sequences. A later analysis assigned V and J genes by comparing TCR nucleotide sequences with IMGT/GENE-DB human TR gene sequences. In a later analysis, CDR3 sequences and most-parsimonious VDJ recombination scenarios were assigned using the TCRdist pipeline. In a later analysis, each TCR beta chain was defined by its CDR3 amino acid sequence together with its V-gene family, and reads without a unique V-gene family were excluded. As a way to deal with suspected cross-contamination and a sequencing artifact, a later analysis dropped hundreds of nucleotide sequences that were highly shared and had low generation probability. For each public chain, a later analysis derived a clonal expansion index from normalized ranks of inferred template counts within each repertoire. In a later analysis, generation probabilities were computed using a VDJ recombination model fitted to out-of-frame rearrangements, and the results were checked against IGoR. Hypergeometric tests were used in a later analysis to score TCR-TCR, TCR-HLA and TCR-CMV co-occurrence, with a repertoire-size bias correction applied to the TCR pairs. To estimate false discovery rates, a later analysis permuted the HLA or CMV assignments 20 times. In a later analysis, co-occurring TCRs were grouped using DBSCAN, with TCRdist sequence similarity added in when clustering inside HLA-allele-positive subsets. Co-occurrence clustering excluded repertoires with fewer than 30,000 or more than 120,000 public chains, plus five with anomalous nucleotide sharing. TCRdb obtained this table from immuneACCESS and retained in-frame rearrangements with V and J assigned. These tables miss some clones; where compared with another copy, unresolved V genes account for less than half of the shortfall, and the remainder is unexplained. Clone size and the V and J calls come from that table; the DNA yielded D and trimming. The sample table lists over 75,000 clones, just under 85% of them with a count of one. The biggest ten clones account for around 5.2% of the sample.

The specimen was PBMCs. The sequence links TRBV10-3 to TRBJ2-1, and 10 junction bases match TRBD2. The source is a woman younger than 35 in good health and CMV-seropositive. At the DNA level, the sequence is TGTGCCATCAGTGAGGGCGCTAGCGGGAGTGGGAATGAGCAGTTCTTC. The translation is CAISEGASGSGNEQFF.